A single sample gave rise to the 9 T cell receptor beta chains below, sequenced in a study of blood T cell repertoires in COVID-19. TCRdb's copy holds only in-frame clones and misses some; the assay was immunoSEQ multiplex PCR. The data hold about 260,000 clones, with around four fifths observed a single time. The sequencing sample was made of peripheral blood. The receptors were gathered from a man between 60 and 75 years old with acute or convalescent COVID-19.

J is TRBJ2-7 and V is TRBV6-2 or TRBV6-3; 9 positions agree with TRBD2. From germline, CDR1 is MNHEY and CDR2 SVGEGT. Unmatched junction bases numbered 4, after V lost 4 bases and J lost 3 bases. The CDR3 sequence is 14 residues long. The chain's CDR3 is CASSFSGSLYEQYF. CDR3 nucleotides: TGTGCCAGCAGTTTTAGCGGGAGCCTCTACGAGCAGTACTTC.

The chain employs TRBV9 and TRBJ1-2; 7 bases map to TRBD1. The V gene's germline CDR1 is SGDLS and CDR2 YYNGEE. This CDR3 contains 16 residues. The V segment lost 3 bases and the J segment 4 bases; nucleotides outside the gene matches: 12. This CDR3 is CASSARRTGEAYGYTF. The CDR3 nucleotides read TGTGCCAGCAGCGCCCGCCGAACAGGGGAGGCCTATGGCTACACCTTC. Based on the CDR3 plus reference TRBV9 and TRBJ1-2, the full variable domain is DSGVTQTPKHLITATGQRVTLRCSPRSGDLSVYWYQQSLDQGLQFLIQYYNGEERAKGNILERFSAQQFPDLHSELNLSSLELGDSALYFCASSARRTGEAYGYTFGSGTRLTVV.

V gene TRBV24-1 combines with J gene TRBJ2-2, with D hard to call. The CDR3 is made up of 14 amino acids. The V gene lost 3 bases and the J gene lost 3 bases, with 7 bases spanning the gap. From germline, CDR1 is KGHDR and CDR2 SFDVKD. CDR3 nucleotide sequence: TGTGCCACCAGTGATCCAGGATACACCGGGGAGCTGTTTTTT. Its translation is CATSDPGYTGELFF.

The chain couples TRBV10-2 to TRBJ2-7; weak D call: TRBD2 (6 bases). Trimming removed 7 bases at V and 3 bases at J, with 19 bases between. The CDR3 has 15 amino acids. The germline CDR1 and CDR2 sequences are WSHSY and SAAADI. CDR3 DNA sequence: TGCGCCAGCATCATCACCGGCAGGGACTTCTACGAGCAGTACTTC. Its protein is CASIITGRDFYEQYF.

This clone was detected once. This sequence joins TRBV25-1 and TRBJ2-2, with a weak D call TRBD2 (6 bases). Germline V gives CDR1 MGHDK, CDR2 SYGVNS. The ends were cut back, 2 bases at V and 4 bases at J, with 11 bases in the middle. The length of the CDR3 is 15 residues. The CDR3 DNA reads TGTGCCAGCAGTGAAGATGGGGGAGGCACCGGGGAGCTGTTTTTT. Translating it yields CASSEDGGGTGELFF.

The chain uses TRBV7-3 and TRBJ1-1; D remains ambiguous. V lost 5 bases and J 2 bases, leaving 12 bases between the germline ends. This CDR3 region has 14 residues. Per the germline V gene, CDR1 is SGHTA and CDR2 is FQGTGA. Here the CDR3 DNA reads TGTGCCAGCAGCCAGCAGGCGGGTAACACTGAAGCTTTCTTT. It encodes CASSQQAGNTEAFF.

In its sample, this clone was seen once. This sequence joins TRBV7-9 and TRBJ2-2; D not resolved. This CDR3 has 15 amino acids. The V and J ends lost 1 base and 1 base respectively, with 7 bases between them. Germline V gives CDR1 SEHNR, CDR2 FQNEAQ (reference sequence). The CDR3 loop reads CASSLDGGNTGELFF. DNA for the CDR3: TGTGCCAGCAGCTTAGACGGCGGGAACACCGGGGAGCTGTTTTTT.

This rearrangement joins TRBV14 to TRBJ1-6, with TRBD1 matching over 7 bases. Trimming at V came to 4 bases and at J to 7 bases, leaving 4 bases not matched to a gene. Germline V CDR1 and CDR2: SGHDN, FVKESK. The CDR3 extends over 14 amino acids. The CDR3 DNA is TGTGCCAGCAGCCTTGGGACAGCCAATTCACCCCTCCACTTT. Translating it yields CASSLGTANSPLHF.

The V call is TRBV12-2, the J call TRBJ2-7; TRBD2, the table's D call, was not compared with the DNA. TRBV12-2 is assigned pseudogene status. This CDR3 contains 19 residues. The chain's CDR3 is CASRSGGETLAGGPYEQYF. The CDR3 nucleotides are TGTGCAAGTCGCTCAGGGGGAGAGACCTTAGCGGGAGGCCCCTACGAGCAGTACTTC.